Each of the 11 T cell receptor beta chains below was sequenced from the same sample in a study of T cells in Graves' hyperthyroidism and ophthalmopathy. TCR beta CDR3 sequences were amplified from RNA transcripts. The HTBI set primed first-round TCR CDR3 RT-PCR. TCRdb called the multiplex PCR reads again in MiXCR, with one record for every CDR3 protein. The sample consists of a few hundred thousand distinct CDR3 sequences, around 14% of them appearing once. What was sequenced was blood. These TCRs come from a woman younger than 45 with Graves' hyperthyroidism.

This clonotype came up a few times. The gene calls are TRBV10-3 and TRBJ1-4; 8 bases line up with TRBD1. The V gene end was trimmed by 11 bases and the J gene end by 7 bases; junction bases not matched to a gene: 12. The germline CDR1 and CDR2 sequences are ENHRY and SYGVKD. CDR3 length: 14 amino acids. The CDR3: CAVGPSGGREKLFF. The CDR3, as DNA: TGTGCCGTGGGACCATCAGGGGGCCGTGAAAAACTGTTTTTT.

V gene TRBV9 combines with J gene TRBJ1-6, with a possible D match to TRBD1 (5 bases). CDR1 and CDR2 from the germline V gene are SGDLS and YYNGEE. The ends were cut back, 4 bases at V and 4 bases at J, with 24 bases in the middle. The CDR3 has 19 amino acids. CDR3 in DNA: TGTGCCAGCAGCCCATCCGACCGTGAGATTAGGGGTTATAATTCACCCCTCCACTTT. This encodes CASSPSDREIRGYNSPLHF.

This clonotype has more than one count but fewer than ten. The chain links TRBV6-1 to TRBJ1-5; perhaps TRBD1 as D (6 bases). The V end lost 6 bases, the J end lost 4 bases, and 16 bases lay between the germline ends. Germline V gives CDR1 MNHNS, CDR2 SASEGT. This CDR3 is 15 amino acids long. In nucleotides, the CDR3 is TGTGCCAGCAGCCGCGCCGGGGGCAGAAATCAGCCCCAGCATTTT. Amino acid sequence: CASSRAGGRNQPQHF.

This clonotype has more than one count but fewer than ten. The chain carries TRBV7-2 and TRBJ2-7; D is ambiguous. The CDR3 totals 14 residues. V lost 3 bases and J lost 3, with 12 bases in between. Germline V lookup: CDR1 SGHTA, CDR2 FQGNSA. CDR3 nucleotides: TGTGCCAGCAGCTTCGGCCTTTCAGACTACGAGCAGTACTTC. Amino acids: CASSFGLSDYEQYF.

This clonotype was observed many times. The chain recombines TRBV20-1 with TRBJ1-4, with 8 nucleotides matching TRBD1. This CDR3 is built from 15 residues. V dropped 0 bases and J dropped 7; count of bases not matched to a gene: 7. Germline assignment: CDR1 DFQATT and CDR2 SNEGSKA (reference sequence). Written as DNA, the CDR3 is TGCAGTGCTAGAGATCTACAGGGGGAGGGTGAAAAACTGTTTTTT. This gives the protein CSARDLQGEGEKLFF.

On this clonotype itself: A much larger clone lies a single base off, so this may be a read error. The J gene is TRBJ1-1, the V gene TRBV27; D not certain. CDR3 length: 17 amino acids. Between the trimmed V and J ends, which lost 6 bases and 3 bases, there was a span of 23 bases. CDR1 is MNHEY and CDR2 is SMNVEV in the germline V gene (reference sequence). The CDR3 DNA follows: TGTGCCAGCAGGGAAAACAGAGCTCTTGAATCGGACACTGAAGCTTTCTTT. Amino acid sequence: CASRENRALESDTEAFF.

There are many counts of this clonotype. The V call is TRBV6-2 or TRBV6-3, the J call TRBJ2-1; 7 bases map to TRBD2. The CDR3 spans 13 residues. Germline CDR1 and CDR2: MNHEY and SVGEGT. The junction had 2 bases not matched to a gene; V was cut back by 6 bases and J by 3 bases. CDR3 nucleotides: TGTGCCAGCAGCCGCGGGAGCTACAATGAGCAGTTCTTC. Residues: CASSRGSYNEQFF.

The CDR3 DNA reads as TGTGCCAGTAGTATAGGGATTAACTATGGCTACACCTTC. The encoded protein is CASSIGINYGYTF. The V and J genes are TRBV19 and TRBJ1-2; D ambiguous. Trimming took off 1 base at V and 1 base at J, with 4 bases between the two ends. Germline lookup yields CDR1 LNHDA and CDR2 SQIVND (reference sequence). This CDR3 has 13 residues.

The genes are TRBV3-1 and TRBJ2-2; no clear D. Germline V gene lookup returns CDR1 LGHDT and CDR2 YNNKEL (reference sequence). The V and J ends lost 0 bases and 5 bases respectively, with 7 bases between them. The CDR3 runs to 14 residues. The CDR3 DNA reads as TGTGCCAGCAGCCAAGAGGATGCAACCGGGGAGCTGTTTTTT. It translates to CASSQEDATGELFF.

This clonotype was detected ten times or more. The rearrangement links TRBV7-2 to TRBJ2-5, with D uncertain. Germline CDR1 is SGHTA and CDR2 is FQGNSA. This CDR3 has 13 amino acids. Trimming removed 1 base at V and 1 base at J, with 4 bases between. This CDR3 is CASSLESQETQYF. The CDR3 DNA follows: TGTGCCAGCAGCTTAGAGAGCCAAGAGACCCAGTACTTC.

About this clonotype: This may be a read error, as it is one base from a much larger clone. The V gene is TRBV5-4, the J gene TRBJ2-7; 13 nucleotides agree with TRBD2. The tail of the sequence fits TRBJ2-1 better, so the J call may be wrong. Germline V gene data show CDR1 as SGHNT and CDR2 as YYREEE (reference sequence). This CDR3 has 15 residues. The CDR3 loop is CASSSRTSGGYEQFF. Here the CDR3 DNA reads TGTGCCAGCAGCTCGCGGACTAGCGGGGGCTACGAGCAGTTCTTC.